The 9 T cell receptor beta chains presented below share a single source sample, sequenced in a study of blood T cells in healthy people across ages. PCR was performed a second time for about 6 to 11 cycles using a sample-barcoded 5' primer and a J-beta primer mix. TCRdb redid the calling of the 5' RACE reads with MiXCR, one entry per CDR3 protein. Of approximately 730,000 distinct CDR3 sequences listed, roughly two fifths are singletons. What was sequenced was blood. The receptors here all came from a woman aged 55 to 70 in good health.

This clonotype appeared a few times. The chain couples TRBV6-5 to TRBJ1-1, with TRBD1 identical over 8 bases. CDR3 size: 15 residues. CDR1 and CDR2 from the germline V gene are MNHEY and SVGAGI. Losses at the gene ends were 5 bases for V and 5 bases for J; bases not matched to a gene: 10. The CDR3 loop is CASSAPGQARTEAFF. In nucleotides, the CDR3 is TGTGCCAGCAGTGCACCGGGACAGGCAAGGACTGAAGCTTTCTTT.

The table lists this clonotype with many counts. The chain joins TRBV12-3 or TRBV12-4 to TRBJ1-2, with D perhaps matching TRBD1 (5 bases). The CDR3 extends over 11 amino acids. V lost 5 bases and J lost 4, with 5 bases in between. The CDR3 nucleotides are TGTGCCAGCAGTGGGGCCTATGGCTACACCTTC. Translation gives CASSGAYGYTF.

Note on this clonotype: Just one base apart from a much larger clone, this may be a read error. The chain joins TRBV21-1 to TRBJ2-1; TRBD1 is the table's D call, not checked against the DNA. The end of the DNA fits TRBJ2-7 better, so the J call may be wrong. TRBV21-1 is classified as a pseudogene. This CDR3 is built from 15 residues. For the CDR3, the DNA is TGTGCCAGCATCTCGACGGGACAACCCTACAATGAGCAGTACTTC. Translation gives CASISTGQPYNEQYF.

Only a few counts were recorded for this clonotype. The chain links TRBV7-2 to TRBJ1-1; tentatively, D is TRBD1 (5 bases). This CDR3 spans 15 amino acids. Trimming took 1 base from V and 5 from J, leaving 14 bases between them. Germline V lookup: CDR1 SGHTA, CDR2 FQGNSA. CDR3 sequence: CASSLVTGVGTEAFF. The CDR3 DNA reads TGTGCCAGCAGCTTAGTAACGGGGGTCGGAACTGAAGCTTTCTTT.

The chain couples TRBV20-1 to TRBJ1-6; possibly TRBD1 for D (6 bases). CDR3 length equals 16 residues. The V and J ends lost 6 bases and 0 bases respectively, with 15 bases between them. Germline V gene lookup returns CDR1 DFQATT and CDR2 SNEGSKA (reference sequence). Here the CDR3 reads CSAKMGGSSYNSPLHF. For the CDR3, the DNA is TGCAGTGCGAAGATGGGGGGCAGCTCCTATAATTCACCCCTCCACTTT.

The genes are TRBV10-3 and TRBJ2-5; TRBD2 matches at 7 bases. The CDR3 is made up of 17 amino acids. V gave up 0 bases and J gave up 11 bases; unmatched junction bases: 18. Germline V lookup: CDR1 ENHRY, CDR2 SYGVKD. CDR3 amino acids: CAISESPSGTNYNEQYF. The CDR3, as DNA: TGTGCCATCAGTGAGTCCCCGAGCGGGACCAATTACAATGAGCAGTACTTC.

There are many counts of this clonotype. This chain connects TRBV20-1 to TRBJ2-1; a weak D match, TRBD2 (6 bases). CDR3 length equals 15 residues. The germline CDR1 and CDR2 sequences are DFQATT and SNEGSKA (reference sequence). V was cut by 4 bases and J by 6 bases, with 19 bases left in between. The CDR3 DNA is TGCAGTGCTAAGGAGGGCGGCCGCGGTTCCAATGAGCAGTTCTTC. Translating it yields CSAKEGGRGSNEQFF.

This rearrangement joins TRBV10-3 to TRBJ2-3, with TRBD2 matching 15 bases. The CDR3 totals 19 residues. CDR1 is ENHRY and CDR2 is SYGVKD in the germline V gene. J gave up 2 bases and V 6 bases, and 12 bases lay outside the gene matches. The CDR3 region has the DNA TGTGCCATCAGGACCTCCCAGGGGACTAGCGGGAGGAACACAGATACGCAGTATTTT. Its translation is CAIRTSQGTSGRNTDTQYF.

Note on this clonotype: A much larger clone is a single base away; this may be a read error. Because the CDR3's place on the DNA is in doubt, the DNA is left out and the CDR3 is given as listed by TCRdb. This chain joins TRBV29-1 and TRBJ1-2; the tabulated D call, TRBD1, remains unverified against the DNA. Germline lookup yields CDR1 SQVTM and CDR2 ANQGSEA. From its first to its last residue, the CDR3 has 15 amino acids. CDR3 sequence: CSVDIPGHPGYGCTF.